This T cell receptor (beta chain) was retrieved from a study of regulatory T cells in long-lasting Graves disease (dated by TCRdb to the early 2020s). With regard to the full study: Persistent Graves' disease was defined as antithyroid drug treatment for over 5 years with persistently positive TSH receptor autoantibodies. Peripheral blood TCR sequencing and RNA sequencing compared persistent Graves' disease patients with newly diagnosed Graves' disease patients. The study was conducted in China and was registered as a clinical trial. A total of about 33 samples underwent TCR sequencing: around 13 from persistent and around 20 from newly diagnosed Graves' disease patients. Antithyroid drugs had been taken for 8.5 to 12 years on average by persistent Graves' disease patients in the clinical cohort.

V loses 2 bases of germline sequence and J loses 0 bases, and the interval between the two ends is 15 bases. In the germline V gene, CDR1 corresponds to SGHRS and CDR2 to YFSETQ. The CDR3 runs 16 amino acids, cysteine and phenylalanine included. Just CDR3 DNA is preserved here, 48 bases in frame from base 1. The time point label, as the study defines it: persistent/refractory GD, antithyroid drugs over 5 years with positive TRAb. For both TCR sequencing and RNA sequencing, RNA was extracted from PBMCs in TRIzol. The diagnosis of Graves' disease followed American Thyroid Association guidelines. Patients for the study were recruited at an endocrinology department in Xi'an, China. Each patient gave around 9 milliliters of peripheral blood, collected in an EDTA anticoagulant tube. Ficoll Paque Plus density gradient separation was used to isolate PBMCs, and no further T cell sorting was done. An Agilent 2100 Bioanalyzer and agarose gel were used to check RNA quality, while a NanoDrop 2000 measured RNA concentration.

The library was generated by multiplex PCR. TCRdb lists the instrument as Illumina HiSeq 4000. iRepertoire HTBI primers and Arm-PCR amplification of CDR3 regions were used to construct TCR beta libraries. Gel purification was performed on PCR products prior to sequencing. In the original analysis: Across samples, some 62 TRBV and 15 or so TRBJ segments were identified and used for gene usage analysis of CDR3 amino acid clonotypes. COPE and FqMerger were used to merge filtered high-quality paired reads into contigs. BLAST was used to align contigs to IMGT TRBV, TRBD and TRBJ reference genes, with CDR3 defined following IMGT. Any clonotype with a frequency above 0.1% was classified as a highly expanded clone. Repertoire diversity was measured by Shannon entropy, and V-J evenness by the Gini coefficient. A clonotype was considered public if more than one individual shared it. TCRdb ran its own pipeline on the public reads, namely fastp trimming at Q25 and MiXCR clone calling, and kept in-frame beta chains. Every entry covers one CDR3 protein and lists the most common genes and DNA from its rows. TCRdb, rather than the study authors, made the V and J calls. The sample table lists about 660,000 distinct CDR3 sequences, about 30% of them with a count of one. The ten largest account for 40% to 55% of the sample.

On this clonotype itself: Which antigen it targets is not known. Nothing much larger sits one base from this clone, and base qualities are not available.

The investigation overall reported the following: Compared with newly diagnosed patients, persistent Graves' disease patients had lower TCR Shannon entropy and fewer highly expanded clones, which suggests clonal expansion. Sequencing and analysis were limited to the TCR beta chain. Persistent disease showed preferential use of TRBV28, TRBJ1-2 and TRBJ2-5, whereas newly diagnosed disease favored TRBV20-1 and TRBJ2-1. Persistent patients shared more public clonotypes among themselves (approximately 2,500) than newly diagnosed patients did (roughly 910). The small sample size was acknowledged by the authors as a limitation that may reduce accuracy. Peripheral blood alone was examined, since thyroid tissue, which constituted the primary lesion, could not be accessed.

The clonotype comes from a female donor with Graves disease. The chain uses TRBV5-1 and TRBJ2-7; the D gene is perhaps TRBD1 or TRBD2, as each covers 5 bases. The sequencing used peripheral blood mononuclear cells (PBMCs), collected when the disease was refractory, from a patient treated with antithyroid drugs. The sequence in DNA is TGCGCCAGCAGCTTCACATCGGGACGGAGCTCCTACGAGCAGTACTTC. The resulting protein is CASSFTSGRSSYEQYF.